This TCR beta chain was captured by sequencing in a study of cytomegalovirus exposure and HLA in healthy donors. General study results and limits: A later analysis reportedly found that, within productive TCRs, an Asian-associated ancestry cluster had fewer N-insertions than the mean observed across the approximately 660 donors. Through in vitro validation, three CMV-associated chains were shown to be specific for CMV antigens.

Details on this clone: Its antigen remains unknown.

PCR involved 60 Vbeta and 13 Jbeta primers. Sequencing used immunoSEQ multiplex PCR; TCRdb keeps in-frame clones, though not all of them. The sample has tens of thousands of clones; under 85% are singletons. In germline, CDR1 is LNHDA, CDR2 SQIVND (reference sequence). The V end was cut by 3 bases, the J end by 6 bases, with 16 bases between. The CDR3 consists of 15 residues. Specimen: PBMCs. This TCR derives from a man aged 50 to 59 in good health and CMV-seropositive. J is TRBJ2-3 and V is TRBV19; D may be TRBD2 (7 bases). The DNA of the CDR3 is TGTGCCAGTAGTATCGTCGGGGGGCCGGGGGATACGCAGTATTTT. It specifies CASSIVGGPGDTQYF.